The 18 T cell receptor beta chains presented below share a single source sample, sequenced in a study of T cells in Graves' hyperthyroidism and ophthalmopathy. There were TCR beta CDR3 regions amplified from RNA transcripts. Using the HTBI primer set, a first-round RT-PCR was run on the TCR CDR3. TCRdb re-analysed the multiplex PCR reads in MiXCR, keeping a single row per CDR3 protein. This sample has about 700,000 distinct CDR3 sequences, with around 15% found just once. Sample: blood. The source is a woman aged 18-30 years with Graves' hyperthyroidism.

The chain joins TRBV19 to TRBJ2-1; D ambiguous. This CDR3 is 14 amino acids long. Between the trimmed V and J ends, which lost 5 bases and 5 bases, there was a span of 13 bases. The germline V gene has CDR1 LNHDA and CDR2 SQIVND (reference sequence). CDR3 residues: CASSPPTDHNEQFF. The DNA of the CDR3 is TGTGCCAGTAGTCCCCCTACGGACCACAATGAGCAGTTCTTC.

This clonotype came up many times. The rearrangement uses TRBV6-1 and TRBJ2-7, with D perhaps matching TRBD1 (5 bases). Germline V gene sequence: CDR1 MNHNS, CDR2 SASEGT. This CDR3 has 15 amino acids. Trimming left V 2 bases short and J 7 bases short, with 18 bases between. The CDR3 is CASSETQGRVLEQYF. CDR3 in DNA: TGTGCCAGCAGTGAAACCCAGGGTAGGGTCTTAGAGCAGTACTTC.

A few counts support this clonotype. This chain's CDR3 is CASSLDRGGEETQYF. The DNA of the CDR3 is TGTGCCAGCAGCTTAGACCGCGGCGGGGAGGAGACCCAGTACTTC. The rearrangement uses TRBV7-6 and TRBJ2-5; maybe TRBD2 (6 bases). The CDR3 loop spans 15 amino acids. Germline CDR1 is SGHVS and CDR2 is FNYEAQ. V was trimmed by 1 base and J by 5 bases, leaving 14 bases between them.

CDR3: CAWREDSNQPQHF. The CDR3 nucleotides read TGTGCCTGGCGTGAGGACAGCAATCAGCCCCAGCATTTT. The rearrangement joins TRBV30 to TRBJ1-5, with D uncertain. The germline V and J ends were trimmed by 5 bases and 1 base, with 9 bases remaining between them. Germline V gene data show CDR1 as GTSNPN and CDR2 as SVGIG (reference sequence). CDR3 length: 13 amino acids. Based on the CDR3 plus reference TRBV30 and TRBJ1-5, the full variable domain is SQTIHQWPATLVQPVGSPLSLECTVEGTSNPNLYWYRQAAGRGLQLLFYSVGIGQISSEVPQNLSASRPQDRQFILSSKKLLLSDSGFYLCAWREDSNQPQHFGDGTRLSIL.

In the case of this clonotype: Just one base apart from a much larger clone, this may be a read error. The V gene is TRBV9, the J gene TRBJ1-4; D gene unclear. CDR1 is SGDLS, CDR2 YYNGEE, per germline. The CDR3 is 16 residues long. The CDR3 nucleotides read TGTGCCGGCAGCCGTGGGAGAACAGCAACTAATGAAAAACTGTTTTTT. Amino acids: CAGSRGRTATNEKLFF.

This clonotype was observed at least ten times. The V and J genes are TRBV20-1 and TRBJ2-7; D is unresolved. The CDR3 is made up of 14 amino acids. CDR1 is DFQATT, CDR2 SNEGSKA, per germline (reference sequence). V was trimmed by 1 base and J by 0 bases, leaving 10 bases between them. CDR3 residues: CSARVRGSSYEQYF. CDR3 in DNA: TGCAGTGCTAGAGTAAGAGGAAGCTCCTACGAGCAGTACTTC.

This clonotype appeared many times. This CDR3 is CSALYQRLDTQYF. The CDR3 coding sequence is TGCAGTGCCTTATATCAGCGGCTGGATACGCAGTATTTT. This rearrangement joins TRBV20-1 to TRBJ2-3; possible D gene TRBD2, 5 bases. The V end was cut by 6 bases, the J end by 6 bases, with 16 bases between. CDR1 DFQATT and CDR2 SNEGSKA come from the germline V gene (reference sequence). The CDR3 runs 13 residues.

As to this clonotype: This clone may be a read error of a much larger clone one base away. Because the CDR3 is missing its conserved closing phenylalanine or tryptophan, this is likely a read error. The chain employs TRBV20-1 and TRBJ2-7; weak D call: TRBD2 (5 bases). Germline loops: CDR1 DFQATT, CDR2 SNEGSKA (reference sequence). This CDR3 contains 15 residues. Between the trimmed V and J ends, which lost 0 bases and 3 bases, there was a span of 15 bases. The CDR3 DNA reads TGCAGTGCTAGAGATCGGAGCGGAGCCCGCTACGAGCAGTACTTG. It is translated as CSARDRSGARYEQYL.

The chain uses TRBV18 and TRBJ2-5; 8 bases agree with TRBD1. The ends lost 6 bases at V and 2 bases at J; junction bases unmatched: 8. The CDR3 has 15 residues. Germline V gene sequence: CDR1 KGHSH, CDR2 LQKENI. The CDR3 loop is CASSEQQGGQETQYF. The CDR3 DNA reads as TGTGCCAGCTCCGAACAACAGGGGGGTCAAGAGACCCAGTACTTC.

This clonotype was detected only a few times. The rearrangement uses TRBV3-1 and TRBJ2-5; 10 bases match TRBD2. The CDR3 spans 15 residues. The germline V gene encodes CDR1 LGHDT and CDR2 YNNKEL (reference sequence). V lost 6 bases and J lost 5; bases outside the gene matches: 9. The CDR3 nucleotides read TGTGCCAGCAGGGCCCCGGGACTAGCGATCGAGACCCAGTACTTC. This translates into CASRAPGLAIETQYF.

Written as DNA, the CDR3 is TGTGCCAGCGGTTCGACCTATCAGCCCCAGCATTTT. As protein: CASGSTYQPQHF. The V call is TRBV28, the J call TRBJ1-5; no reliable D call. Trimming took off 8 bases at V and 5 bases at J, with 10 bases between the two ends. This CDR3 has 12 amino acids. Germline-derived CDR1 and CDR2 are MDHEN and SYDVKM.

This clonotype was recorded at least ten times. V gene TRBV3-1 combines with J gene TRBJ1-1; 8 nucleotides align to TRBD1. The germline V gene has CDR1 LGHDT and CDR2 YNNKEL (reference sequence). V dropped 2 bases and J dropped 1; count of bases not matched to a gene: 3. The CDR3 consists of 15 residues. CDR3 amino acids: CASSQRGQGNTEAFF. The CDR3, as DNA: TGTGCCAGCAGCCAACGTGGACAGGGGAACACTGAAGCTTTCTTT.

With respect to this clonotype: A much bigger clone sits one base away, suggesting this may be a read error. V usage is TRBV30 and J usage is TRBJ2-1; D tentatively reads TRBD1 or TRBD2 (5 bases each). The germline V gene has CDR1 GTSNPN and CDR2 SVGIG (reference sequence). This CDR3 has 14 residues. Trimming shortened V by 0 bases and J by 10 bases, and 16 bases separated the two germline ends. CDR3 sequence (DNA): TGTGCCTGGAGTGTACAAGGAGTGGGGGACGAGCAGTTCTTC. The encoded protein is CAWSVQGVGDEQFF.

This clonotype came up many times. Here the CDR3 DNA reads TGCAGCGCTGGGGGGAACACTGAAGCTTTCTTT. It codes for CSAGGNTEAFF. The chain employs TRBV20-1 and TRBJ1-1, with D perhaps matching TRBD1 (5 bases). Looked up from germline, CDR1 is DFQATT and CDR2 is SNEGSKA (reference sequence). The CDR3 has 11 residues.

The chain employs TRBV29-1 and TRBJ2-1; D is unresolved. Germline CDR1 reads SQVTM; CDR2 reads ANQGSEA. V lost 4 bases, J lost 16 bases, and 20 bases lay in between. This CDR3 is built from 12 residues. CDR3 DNA sequence: TGCAGCGTTGTAATTGAAGGGAAGGGTGACTTCTTC. Translating it yields CSVVIEGKGDFF.

This clonotype was observed a few times. CDR3 sequence reads: CASSEYTGGDTQYF. Written as DNA, the CDR3 is TGCGCCAGCAGTGAGTACACGGGAGGAGATACGCAGTATTTT. This rearrangement joins TRBV10-1 to TRBJ2-3; 7 bases agree with TRBD2. The V gene end was trimmed by 1 base and the J gene end by 5 bases; junction bases not matched to a gene: 3. Germline CDR1 and CDR2: WNHNN and SYGVQD (reference sequence). CDR3 size: 14 residues.

The sample holds a few counts of this clonotype. V and J are TRBV7-2 and TRBJ1-4, with D perhaps matching TRBD1 (5 bases). The CDR3 contains 15 residues. With 6 bases removed from V and 0 bases from J, the gap between germline ends came to 11 bases. CDR1 and CDR2 from the germline V gene are SGHTA and FQGNSA. The CDR3 DNA reads as TGTGCCAGCAGGGGTGGGGCAGCAACTAATGAAAAACTGTTTTTT. It yields the protein CASRGGAATNEKLFF. Combining the CDR3 with reference TRBV7-2 and TRBJ1-4 gives the whole variable domain GAGVSQSPSNKVTEKGKDVELRCDPISGHTALYWYRQSLGQGLEFLIYFQGNSAPDKSGLPSDRFSAERTGGSVSTLTIQRTQQEDSAVYLCASRGGAATNEKLFFGSGTQLSVL.

This clonotype has just a few counts. CDR3 sequence (DNA): TGCGCCAGCAGTGTGGTAGCGGAGACGAAATCCAGCTCCTACAATGAGCAGTTCTTC. Translation: CASSVVAETKSSSYNEQFF. The chain is built from TRBV10-1 and TRBJ2-1; D is possibly TRBD2 (6 bases). The germline V gene has CDR1 WNHNN and CDR2 SYGVQD (reference sequence). Between the trimmed V and J ends, which lost 4 bases and 0 bases, there was a span of 22 bases. The CDR3 totals 19 residues.